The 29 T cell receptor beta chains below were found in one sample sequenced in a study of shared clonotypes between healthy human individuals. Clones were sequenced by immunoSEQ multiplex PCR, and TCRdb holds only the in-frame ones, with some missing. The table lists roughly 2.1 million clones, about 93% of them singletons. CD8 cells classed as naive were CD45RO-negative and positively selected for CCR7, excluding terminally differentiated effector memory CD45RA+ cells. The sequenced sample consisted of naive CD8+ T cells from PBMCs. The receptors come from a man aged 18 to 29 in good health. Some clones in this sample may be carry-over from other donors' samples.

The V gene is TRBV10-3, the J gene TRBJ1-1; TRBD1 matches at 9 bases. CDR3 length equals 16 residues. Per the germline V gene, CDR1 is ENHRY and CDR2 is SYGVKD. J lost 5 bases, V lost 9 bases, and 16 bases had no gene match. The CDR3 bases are TGTGCCATAACCGAGGGAGGCGGGACAGGGAAAACTGAAGCTTTCTTT. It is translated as CAITEGGGTGKTEAFF.

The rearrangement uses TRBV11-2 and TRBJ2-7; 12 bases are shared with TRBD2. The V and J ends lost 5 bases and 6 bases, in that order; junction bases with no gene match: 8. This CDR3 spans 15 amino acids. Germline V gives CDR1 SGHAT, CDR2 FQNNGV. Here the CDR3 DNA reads TGTGCCAGCAGCCCGCTCGCTAGCGGGAGGGGCGAGCAGTACTTC. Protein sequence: CASSPLASGRGEQYF.

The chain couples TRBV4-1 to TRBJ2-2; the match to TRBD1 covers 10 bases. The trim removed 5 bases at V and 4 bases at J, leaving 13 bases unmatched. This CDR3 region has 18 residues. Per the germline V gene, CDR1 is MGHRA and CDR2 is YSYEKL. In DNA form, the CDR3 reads TGCGCCAGCAGCTTCCGGGGCGGGACAGGGGTCGCCACCGGGGAGCTGTTTTTT. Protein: CASSFRGGTGVATGELFF.

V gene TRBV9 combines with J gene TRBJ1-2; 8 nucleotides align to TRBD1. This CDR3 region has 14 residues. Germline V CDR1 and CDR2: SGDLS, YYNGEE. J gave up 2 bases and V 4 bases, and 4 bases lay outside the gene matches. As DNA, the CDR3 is TGTGCCAGCAGCCACCACAGGGGGAACTATGGCTACACCTTC. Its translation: CASSHHRGNYGYTF.

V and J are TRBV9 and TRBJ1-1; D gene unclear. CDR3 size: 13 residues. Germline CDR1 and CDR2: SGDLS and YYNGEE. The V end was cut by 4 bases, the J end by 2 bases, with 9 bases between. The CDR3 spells CASSNRGNTEAFF. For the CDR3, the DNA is TGTGCCAGCAGCAACAGAGGAAACACTGAAGCTTTCTTT.

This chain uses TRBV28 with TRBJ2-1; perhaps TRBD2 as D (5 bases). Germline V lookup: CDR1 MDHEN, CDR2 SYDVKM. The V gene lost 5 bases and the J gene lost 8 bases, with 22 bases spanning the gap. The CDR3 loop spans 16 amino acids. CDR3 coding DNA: TGTGCCAGCAGTCCCTTACTAGGTTCCCCGAATGATGAGCAGTTCTTC. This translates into CASSPLLGSPNDEQFF.

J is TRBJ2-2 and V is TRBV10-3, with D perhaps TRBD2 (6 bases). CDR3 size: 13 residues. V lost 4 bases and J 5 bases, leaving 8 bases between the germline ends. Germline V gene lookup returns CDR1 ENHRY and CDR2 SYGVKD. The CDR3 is CAISAGVTGELFF. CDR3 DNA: TGTGCCATCAGTGCGGGAGTAACCGGGGAGCTGTTTTTT.

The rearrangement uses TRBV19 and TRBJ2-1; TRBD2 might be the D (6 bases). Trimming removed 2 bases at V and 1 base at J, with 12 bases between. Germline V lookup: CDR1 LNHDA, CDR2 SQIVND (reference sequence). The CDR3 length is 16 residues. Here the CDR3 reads CASSITGVTSYNEQFF. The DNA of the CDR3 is TGTGCCAGTAGTATAACGGGGGTGACGTCCTACAATGAGCAGTTCTTC.

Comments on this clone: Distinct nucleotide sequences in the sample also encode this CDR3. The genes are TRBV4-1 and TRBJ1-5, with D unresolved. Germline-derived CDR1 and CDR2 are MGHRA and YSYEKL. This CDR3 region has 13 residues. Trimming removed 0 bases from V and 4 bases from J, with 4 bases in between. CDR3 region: CASSQDGNQPQHF. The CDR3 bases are TGCGCCAGCAGCCAAGACGGGAATCAGCCCCAGCATTTT.

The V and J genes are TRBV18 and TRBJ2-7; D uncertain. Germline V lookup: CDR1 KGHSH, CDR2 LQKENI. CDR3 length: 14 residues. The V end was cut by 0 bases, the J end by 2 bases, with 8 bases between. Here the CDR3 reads CASSPPVSTYEQYF. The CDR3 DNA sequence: TGTGCCAGCTCACCACCCGTAAGTACCTACGAGCAGTACTTC.

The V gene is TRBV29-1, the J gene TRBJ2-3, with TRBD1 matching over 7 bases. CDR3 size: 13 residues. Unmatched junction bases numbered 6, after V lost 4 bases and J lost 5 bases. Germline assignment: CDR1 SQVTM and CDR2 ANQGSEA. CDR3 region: CSVGTGVIDTQYF. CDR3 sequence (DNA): TGCAGCGTTGGCACAGGGGTCATAGATACGCAGTATTTT.

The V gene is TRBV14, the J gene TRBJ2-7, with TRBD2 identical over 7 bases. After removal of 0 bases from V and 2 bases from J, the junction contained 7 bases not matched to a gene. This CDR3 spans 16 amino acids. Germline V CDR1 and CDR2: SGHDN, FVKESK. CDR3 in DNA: TGTGCCAGCAGCCAAGATGGGGCGCGGGGGACCTACGAGCAGTACTTC. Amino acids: CASSQDGARGTYEQYF.

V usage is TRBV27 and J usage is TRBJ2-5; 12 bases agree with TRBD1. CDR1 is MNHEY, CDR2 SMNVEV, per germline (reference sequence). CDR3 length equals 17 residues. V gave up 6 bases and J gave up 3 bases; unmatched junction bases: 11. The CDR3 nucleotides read TGTGCCAGCAGCACACTAACGGGACAGGGGGCGAAAGAGACCCAGTACTTC. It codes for CASSTLTGQGAKETQYF.

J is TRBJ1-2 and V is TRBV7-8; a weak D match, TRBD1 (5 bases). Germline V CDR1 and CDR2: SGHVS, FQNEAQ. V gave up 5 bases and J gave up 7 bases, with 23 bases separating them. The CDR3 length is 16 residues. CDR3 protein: CASSAEPGPQRGGYTF. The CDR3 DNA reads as TGTGCCAGCAGCGCGGAACCCGGACCGCAAAGGGGTGGCTACACCTTC. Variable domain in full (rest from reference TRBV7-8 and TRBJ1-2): GAGVSQSPRYKVAKRGQDVALRCDPISGHVSLFWYQQALGQGPEFLTYFQNEAQLDKSGLPSDRFFAERPEGSVSTLKIQRTQQEDSAVYLCASSAEPGPQRGGYTFGSGTRLTVV.

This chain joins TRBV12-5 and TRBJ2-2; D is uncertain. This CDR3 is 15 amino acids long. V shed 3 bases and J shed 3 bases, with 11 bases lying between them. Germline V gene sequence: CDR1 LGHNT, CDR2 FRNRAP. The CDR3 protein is CASGLSTDYTGELFF. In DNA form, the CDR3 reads TGTGCTAGTGGTTTATCGACGGATTACACCGGGGAGCTGTTTTTT.

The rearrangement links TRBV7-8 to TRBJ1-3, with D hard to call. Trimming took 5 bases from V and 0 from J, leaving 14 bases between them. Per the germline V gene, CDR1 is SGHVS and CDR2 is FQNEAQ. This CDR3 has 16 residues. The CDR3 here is CASSPSRASSGNTIYF. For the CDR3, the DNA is TGTGCCAGCAGCCCGTCGCGGGCGAGCTCTGGAAACACCATATATTTT.

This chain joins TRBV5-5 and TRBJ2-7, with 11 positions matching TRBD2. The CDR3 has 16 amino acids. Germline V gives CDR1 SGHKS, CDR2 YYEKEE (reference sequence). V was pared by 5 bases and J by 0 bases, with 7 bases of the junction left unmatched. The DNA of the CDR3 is TGTGCCAGCAGGCTGCGACTAGCGGGATTCTCCTACGAGCAGTACTTC. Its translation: CASRLRLAGFSYEQYF.

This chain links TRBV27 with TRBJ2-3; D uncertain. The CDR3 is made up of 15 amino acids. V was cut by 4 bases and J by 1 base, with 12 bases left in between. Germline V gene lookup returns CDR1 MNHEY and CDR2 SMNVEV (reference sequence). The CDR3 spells CASSSAPVGTDTQYF. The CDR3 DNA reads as TGTGCCAGCAGTTCCGCCCCTGTAGGCACAGATACGCAGTATTTT.

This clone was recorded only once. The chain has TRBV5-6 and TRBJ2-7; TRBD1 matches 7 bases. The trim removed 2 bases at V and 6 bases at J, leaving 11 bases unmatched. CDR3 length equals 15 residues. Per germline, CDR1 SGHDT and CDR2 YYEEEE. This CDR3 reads CASSLYRGGLSEQYF. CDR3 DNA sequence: TGTGCCAGCAGCTTATACAGGGGTGGGCTTAGCGAGCAGTACTTC.

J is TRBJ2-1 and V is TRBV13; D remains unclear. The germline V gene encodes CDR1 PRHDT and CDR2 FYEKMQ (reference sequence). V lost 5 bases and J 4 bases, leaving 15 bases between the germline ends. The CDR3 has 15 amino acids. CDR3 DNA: TGTGCCAGCAGCGGTTCTACGGCCGGGTACAATGAGCAGTTCTTC. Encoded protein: CASSGSTAGYNEQFF.

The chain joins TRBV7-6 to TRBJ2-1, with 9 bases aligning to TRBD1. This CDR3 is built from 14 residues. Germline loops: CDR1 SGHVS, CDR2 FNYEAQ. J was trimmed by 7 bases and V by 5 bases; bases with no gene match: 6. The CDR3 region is CASSKMTGGNEQFF. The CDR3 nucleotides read TGTGCCAGCAGCAAAATGACAGGGGGGAATGAGCAGTTCTTC.

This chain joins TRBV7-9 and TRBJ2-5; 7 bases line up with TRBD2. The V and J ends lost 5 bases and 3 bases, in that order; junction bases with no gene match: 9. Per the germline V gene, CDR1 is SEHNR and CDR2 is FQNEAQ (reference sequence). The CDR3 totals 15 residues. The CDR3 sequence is CASSLIAGRKETQYF. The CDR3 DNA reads TGTGCCAGCAGCCTAATAGCGGGTCGGAAAGAGACCCAGTACTTC.

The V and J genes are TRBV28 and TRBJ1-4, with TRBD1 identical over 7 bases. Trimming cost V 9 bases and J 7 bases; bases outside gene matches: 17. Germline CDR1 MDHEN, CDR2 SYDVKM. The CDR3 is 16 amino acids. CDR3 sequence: CARLDTGAPGAEKLFF. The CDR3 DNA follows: TGTGCCAGGTTAGATACAGGGGCCCCTGGAGCTGAAAAACTGTTTTTT. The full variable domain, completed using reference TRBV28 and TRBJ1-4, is DVKVTQSSRYLVKRTGEKVFLECVQDMDHENMFWYRQDPGLGLRLIYFSYDVKMKEKGDIPEGYSVSREKKERFSLILESASTNQTSMYLCARLDTGAPGAEKLFFGSGTQLSVL.

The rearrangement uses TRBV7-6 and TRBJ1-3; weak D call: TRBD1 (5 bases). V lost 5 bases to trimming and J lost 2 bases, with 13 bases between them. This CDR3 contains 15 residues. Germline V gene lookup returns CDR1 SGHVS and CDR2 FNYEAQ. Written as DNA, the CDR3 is TGTGCCAGCAGCCCCGGGGGGTTTGCTGGAAACACCATATATTTT. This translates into CASSPGGFAGNTIYF.

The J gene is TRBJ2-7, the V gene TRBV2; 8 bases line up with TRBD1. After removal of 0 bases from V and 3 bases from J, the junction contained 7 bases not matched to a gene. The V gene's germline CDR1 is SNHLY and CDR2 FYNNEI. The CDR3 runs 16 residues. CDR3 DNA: TGTGCCAGCAGTGAAGCCTTGGGACAGGCCTTCTACGAGCAGTACTTC. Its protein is CASSEALGQAFYEQYF.

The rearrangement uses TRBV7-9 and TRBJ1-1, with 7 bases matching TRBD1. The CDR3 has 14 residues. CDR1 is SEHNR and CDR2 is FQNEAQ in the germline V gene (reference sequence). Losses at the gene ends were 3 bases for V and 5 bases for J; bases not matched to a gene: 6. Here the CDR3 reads CASSFGGGRTEAFF. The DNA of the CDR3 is TGTGCCAGCAGCTTTGGAGGGGGCAGGACTGAAGCTTTCTTT. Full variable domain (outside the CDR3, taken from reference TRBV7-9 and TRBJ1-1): DTGVSQNPRHKITKRGQNVTFRCDPISEHNRLYWYRQTLGQGPEFLTYFQNEAQLEKSRLLSDRFSAERPKGSFSTLEIQRTEQGDSAMYLCASSFGGGRTEAFFGQGTRLTVV.

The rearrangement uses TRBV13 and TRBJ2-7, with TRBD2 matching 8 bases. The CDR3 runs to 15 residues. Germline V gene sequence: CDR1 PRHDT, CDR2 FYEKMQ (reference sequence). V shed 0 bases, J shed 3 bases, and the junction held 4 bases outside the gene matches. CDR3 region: CASSLGLAALYEQYF. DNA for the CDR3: TGTGCCAGCAGCTTAGGACTAGCGGCTCTCTACGAGCAGTACTTC.

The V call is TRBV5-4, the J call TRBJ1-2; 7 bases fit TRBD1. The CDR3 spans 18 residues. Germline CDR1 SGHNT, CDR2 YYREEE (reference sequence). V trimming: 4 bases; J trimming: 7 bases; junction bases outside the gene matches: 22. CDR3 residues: CASSGGQAQGTKDGGYTF. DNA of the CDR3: TGTGCCAGCAGCGGCGGACAGGCCCAAGGTACCAAGGATGGTGGCTACACCTTC.

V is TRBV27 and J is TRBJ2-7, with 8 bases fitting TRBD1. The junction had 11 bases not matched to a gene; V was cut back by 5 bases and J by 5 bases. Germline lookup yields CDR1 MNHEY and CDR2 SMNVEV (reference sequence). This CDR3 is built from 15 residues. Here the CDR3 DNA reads TGTGCCAGCAGTCCGAGCGAGACAGGGGTTAACGAGCAGTACTTC. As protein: CASSPSETGVNEQYF.